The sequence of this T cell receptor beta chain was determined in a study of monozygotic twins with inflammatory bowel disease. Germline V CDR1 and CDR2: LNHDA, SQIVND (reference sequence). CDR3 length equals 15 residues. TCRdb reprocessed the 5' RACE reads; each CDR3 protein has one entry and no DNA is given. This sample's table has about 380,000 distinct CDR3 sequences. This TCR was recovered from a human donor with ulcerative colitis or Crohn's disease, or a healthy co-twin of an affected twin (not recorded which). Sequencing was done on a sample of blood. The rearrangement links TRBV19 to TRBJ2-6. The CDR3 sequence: CASSRLFSGANVLTF.